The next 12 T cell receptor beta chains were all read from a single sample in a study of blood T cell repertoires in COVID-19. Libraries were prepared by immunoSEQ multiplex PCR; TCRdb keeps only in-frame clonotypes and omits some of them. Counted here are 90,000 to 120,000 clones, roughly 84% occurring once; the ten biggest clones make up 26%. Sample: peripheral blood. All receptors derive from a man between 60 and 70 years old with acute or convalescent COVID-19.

The CDR3 bases are TGTGCCAGCAGTTACCTCGCCTCGCCGGGGGGCTACACCTTC. Residues: CASSYLASPGGYTF. The V call is TRBV6-2 or TRBV6-3, the J call TRBJ1-2; D call uncertain. The germline V gene encodes CDR1 MNHEY and CDR2 SVGEGT. The CDR3 length is 14 residues. V was clipped by 2 bases and J by 8 bases, with 15 bases between them.

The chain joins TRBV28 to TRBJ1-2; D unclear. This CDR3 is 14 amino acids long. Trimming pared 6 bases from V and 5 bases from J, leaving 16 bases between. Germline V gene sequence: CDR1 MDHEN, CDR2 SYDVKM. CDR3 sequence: CASRPPQIVYGYTF. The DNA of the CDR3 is TGTGCCAGCAGACCTCCACAAATTGTATATGGCTACACCTTC.

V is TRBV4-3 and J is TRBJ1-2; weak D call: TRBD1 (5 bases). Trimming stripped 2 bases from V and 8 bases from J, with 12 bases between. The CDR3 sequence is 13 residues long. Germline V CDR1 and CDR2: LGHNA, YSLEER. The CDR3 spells CASSQLGASGYTF. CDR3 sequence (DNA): TGCGCCAGCAGCCAACTAGGGGCAAGCGGCTACACCTTC.

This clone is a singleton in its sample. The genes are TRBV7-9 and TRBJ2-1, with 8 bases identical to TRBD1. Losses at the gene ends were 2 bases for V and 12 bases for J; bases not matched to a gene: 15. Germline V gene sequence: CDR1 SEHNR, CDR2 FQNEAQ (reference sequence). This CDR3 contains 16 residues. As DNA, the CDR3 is TGTGCCAGCAGCTTACGTGGGACAGGCACGGGCCCCGGGCAGTTCTTC. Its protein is CASSLRGTGTGPGQFF. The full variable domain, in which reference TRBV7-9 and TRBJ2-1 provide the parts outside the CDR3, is DTGVSQNPRHKITKRGQNVTFRCDPISEHNRLYWYRQTLGQGPEFLTYFQNEAQLEKSRLLSDRFSAERPKGSFSTLEIQRTEQGDSAMYLCASSLRGTGTGPGQFFGPGTRLTVL.

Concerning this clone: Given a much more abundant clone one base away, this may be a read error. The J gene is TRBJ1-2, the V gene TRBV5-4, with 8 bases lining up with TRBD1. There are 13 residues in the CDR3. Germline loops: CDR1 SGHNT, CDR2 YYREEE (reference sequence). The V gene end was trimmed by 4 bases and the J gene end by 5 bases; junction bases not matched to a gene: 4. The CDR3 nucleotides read TGTGCCAGCAGCCCGGACAGGGAATATGGCTACACCTTC. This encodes CASSPDREYGYTF.

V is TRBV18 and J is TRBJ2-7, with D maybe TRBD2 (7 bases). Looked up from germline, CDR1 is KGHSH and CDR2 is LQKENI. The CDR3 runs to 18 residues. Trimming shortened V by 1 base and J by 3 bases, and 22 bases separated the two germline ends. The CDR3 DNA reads TGTGCCAGCTCACCACTCGAACTCGGGGGGCGACCGGTCTACGAGCAGTACGTC. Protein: CASSPLELGGRPVYEQYV.

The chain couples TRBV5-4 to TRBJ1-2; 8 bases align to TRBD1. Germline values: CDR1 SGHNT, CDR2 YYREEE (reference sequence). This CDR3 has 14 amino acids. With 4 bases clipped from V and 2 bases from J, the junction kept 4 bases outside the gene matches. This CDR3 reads CASSGRTGNYGYTF. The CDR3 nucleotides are TGTGCCAGCAGCGGGCGGACAGGGAACTATGGCTACACCTTC.

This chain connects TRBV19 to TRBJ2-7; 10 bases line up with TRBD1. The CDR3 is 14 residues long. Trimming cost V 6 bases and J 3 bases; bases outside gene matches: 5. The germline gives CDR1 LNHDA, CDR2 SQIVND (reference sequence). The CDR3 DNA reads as TGTGCCAGTAGGTGGGGGACAGGGGACTACGAGCAGTACTTC. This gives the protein CASRWGTGDYEQYF.

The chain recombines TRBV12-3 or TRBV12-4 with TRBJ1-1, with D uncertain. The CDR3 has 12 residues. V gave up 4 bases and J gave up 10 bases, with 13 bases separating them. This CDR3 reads CASSSMVGRAFF. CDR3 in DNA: TGTGCCAGCAGTTCTATGGTAGGGAGAGCTTTCTTT.

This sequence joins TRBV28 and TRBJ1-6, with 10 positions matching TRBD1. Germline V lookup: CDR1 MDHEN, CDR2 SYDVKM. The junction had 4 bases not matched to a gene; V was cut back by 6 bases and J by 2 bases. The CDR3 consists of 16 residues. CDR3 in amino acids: CASRRTGGAYNSPLHF. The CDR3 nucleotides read TGTGCCAGCAGGCGGACAGGGGGAGCCTATAATTCACCCCTCCACTTT.

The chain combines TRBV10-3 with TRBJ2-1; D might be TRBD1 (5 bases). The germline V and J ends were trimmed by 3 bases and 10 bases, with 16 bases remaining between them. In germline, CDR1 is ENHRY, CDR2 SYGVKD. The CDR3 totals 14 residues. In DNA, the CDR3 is TGTGCCATCAGTGACCCGGCAGGGTCTGGCGAGCAGTTCTTC. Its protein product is CAISDPAGSGEQFF.

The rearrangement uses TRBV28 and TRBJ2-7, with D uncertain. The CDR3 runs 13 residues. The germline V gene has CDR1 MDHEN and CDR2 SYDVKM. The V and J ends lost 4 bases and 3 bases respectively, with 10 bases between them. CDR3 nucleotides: TGTGCCAGCAGTTCCATGCCCAGCTACGAGCAGTACGTC. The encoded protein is CASSSMPSYEQYV.